Each of the 23 T cell receptor beta chains below was sequenced from the same sample in a study of tumor-infiltrating lymphocytes in primary liver carcinoma. Priming with a constant-region primer yielded TCR beta cDNA from roughly 490 ng total RNA. Three-round nested multiplex PCR performed with slightly modified ARM-PCR produced the TCR beta libraries. Each of the first two PCR rounds ran around 10 cycles with TRBV1-TRBV30 forward and C-beta reverse primers. Each CDR3 protein gets one entry after TCRdb re-called the multiplex PCR reads with MiXCR. This table holds roughly 23,000 distinct CDR3 sequences, around 72% found once. The source material, about 20-30 mg of unsorted bulk tissue, was used to co-extract RNA and DNA. The specimen was liver tumor tissue from sampling region 1. This sample's subset: tumor region T1, superior pole. These receptor sequences come from a man aged 35 to 55 with primary liver carcinoma and hepatitis B virus infection.

Notes on this clonotype: Germline is not matched at one junction end, which may reflect a read error. The chain employs TRBV10-3 and TRBJ1-5; a possible D gene is TRBD1 (6 bases). The CDR3 is made up of 13 amino acids. Germline CDR1 is ENHRY and CDR2 is SYGVKD. CDR3 loop: CAISESGGQPQHF. In DNA form, the CDR3 reads TGTGCCATCAGTGAGTCTGGGGGGCAGCCTCAGCATTTT.

As concerns this clonotype: An end of the junction differs from the germline gene, which may be a read error. The rearrangement uses TRBV6-5 and TRBJ2-7; 7 nucleotides align to TRBD1. Germline lookup yields CDR1 MNHEY and CDR2 SVGAGI. The CDR3 extends over 16 amino acids. The CDR3 coding sequence is TGTGCAAGCAGGCCAGGACAGGCAGCATCCTTTTACGAGCTGTACTTC. As protein: CASRPGQAASFYELYF.

On this clonotype itself: The junction shows a germline mismatch at one end, possibly a read error. The J gene is TRBJ2-5, the V gene TRBV11-2; TRBD2 aligns across 8 bases. Germline V gives CDR1 SGHAT, CDR2 FQNNGV. The CDR3 is 16 residues long. For the CDR3, the DNA is TGTGCCAACAGTCAAACTCCTGGCGGGGGGAGAGAGATCCAGTACTTC. Its protein product is CANSQTPGGGREIQYF. The variable domain in full, completed from reference TRBV11-2 and TRBJ2-5, reads EAGVAQSPRYKIIEKRQSVAFWCNPISGHATLYWYQQILGQGPKLLIQFQNNGVVDDSQLPKDRFSAERLKGVDSTLKIQPAKLEDSAVYLCANSQTPGGGREIQYFGPGTRLLVL.

This clonotype was seen more than once but under ten times. An end of the junction does not agree with germline; a read error may underlie this. In nucleotides, the CDR3 is TGTGCCTGCAGCCAGAATCACCCATACGGACGGGAGGGAGCTTTCTTC. It encodes CACSQNHPYGREGAFF. The chain links TRBV5-6 to TRBJ1-1, with unresolved D. The CDR3 runs to 16 residues. Germline values: CDR1 SGHDT, CDR2 YYEEEE.

The V and J genes are TRBV11-2 and TRBJ2-1; a weak D match, TRBD2 (5 bases). Trimming removed 2 bases from V and 16 bases from J, with 21 bases in between. Germline V lookup: CDR1 SGHAT, CDR2 FQNNGV. The CDR3 is made up of 14 amino acids. Here the CDR3 reads CASSLYRLASEHFF. For the CDR3, the DNA is TGTGCCAGCAGCTTATACCGGCTAGCTAGTGAACATTTCTTC.

Worth noting for this clonotype: Germline and junction disagree at one end, which may indicate a read error. The rearrangement joins TRBV5-6 to TRBJ2-7, with 9 bases lining up with TRBD2. The CDR3 is 14 amino acids. CDR1 is SGHDT, CDR2 YYEEEE, per germline. The CDR3 nucleotides read TGTGCCAGCAGCCATCCGGGACTAGCATACGAGCCGTACTTC. Amino acids: CASSHPGLAYEPYF.

On this clonotype itself: Germline is not matched at one junction end, which may reflect a read error. This chain links TRBV12-3 or TRBV12-4 with TRBJ2-3; D remains ambiguous. This CDR3 comprises 11 residues. This chain's CDR3 is CVSSLQAAQYF. The CDR3 coding sequence is TGTGTCAGCAGTTTGCAGGCTGCGCAGTATTTT.

The rearrangement joins TRBV11-2 to TRBJ2-1; no clear D. Per germline, CDR1 SGHAT and CDR2 FQNNGV. V was clipped by 7 bases and J by 11 bases, with 12 bases between them. The CDR3 has 11 amino acids. CDR3 in DNA: TGTGCCAGCAACCTAGGATGGAAGCAGTTCTTC. Protein: CASNLGWKQFF. Supplemented by reference TRBV11-2 and TRBJ2-1, the full variable domain reads EAGVAQSPRYKIIEKRQSVAFWCNPISGHATLYWYQQILGQGPKLLIQFQNNGVVDDSQLPKDRFSAERLKGVDSTLKIQPAKLEDSAVYLCASNLGWKQFFGPGTRLTVL.

Regarding this clonotype: A read error may produce the germline difference seen at one junction end. This chain connects TRBV11-2 to TRBJ1-4, with D unresolved. The CDR3 contains 16 residues. CDR1 and CDR2 (germline): SGHAT, FQNNGV. This CDR3 reads CGSSKTPGRTNEKLFF. DNA for the CDR3: TGTGGCAGCAGCAAGACTCCAGGAAGAACAAATGAAAAATTGTTTTTT.

On this clonotype itself: The CDR3 does not close with the conserved phenylalanine or tryptophan, likely indicating a read error. J is TRBJ2-1 and V is TRBV28; D might be TRBD1 (5 bases). Germline CDR1 MDHEN, CDR2 SYDVKM. The CDR3 contains 16 residues. Here the CDR3 reads CASSSPRGNTHNGQFL. The CDR3 coding sequence is TGTGCCAGCAGTTCCCCTAGGGGCAATACACACAATGGGCAGTTCTTA.

Concerning this clonotype: This may come from a read error, since a much larger clone is one base off. The genes are TRBV7-2 and TRBJ1-5; no firm D call. The last part of the DNA fits TRBJ2-3 better; the J call may be wrong. Germline lookup yields CDR1 SGHTA and CDR2 FQGNSA. This CDR3 is 14 amino acids long. The CDR3 region is CASSPEASNQPQYF. The CDR3 DNA reads TGTGCCAGCAGTCCAGAGGCCAGTAATCAGCCCCAGTATTTT.

In regard to this clonotype: An end of the junction does not agree with germline; a read error may underlie this. The chain employs TRBV6-5 and TRBJ2-7; D possibly matches TRBD1 or TRBD2 (6 bases each). Germline CDR1 reads MNHEY; CDR2 reads SVGAGI. The CDR3 runs 17 residues. The DNA for the CDR3 is TGTGCCAGCAGGGCATTGACTAGGGGGAGACCAGCCTACAAGCAGTACTTC. It translates to CASRALTRGRPAYKQYF.

As to this clonotype: A junction end diverges from the germline sequence, so it may reflect a read error. The CDR3 nucleotides are TGTACCAGCAGCCAGTCAGGGCAAGAGATCCAGTACTTC. It codes for CTSSQSGQEIQYF. The rearrangement links TRBV11-2 to TRBJ2-5; D perhaps matches TRBD1 (5 bases). Per germline, CDR1 SGHAT and CDR2 FQNNGV. This CDR3 is built from 13 residues. The complete variable domain, with remaining parts taken from reference TRBV11-2 and TRBJ2-5, reads EAGVAQSPRYKIIEKRQSVAFWCNPISGHATLYWYQQILGQGPKLLIQFQNNGVVDDSQLPKDRFSAERLKGVDSTLKIQPAKLEDSAVYLCTSSQSGQEIQYFGPGTRLLVL.

The chain carries TRBV29-1 and TRBJ1-1; D gene ambiguous. Looked up from germline, CDR1 is SQVTM and CDR2 is ANQGSEA. The germline V and J ends were trimmed by 5 bases and 0 bases, with 10 bases remaining between them. The CDR3 spans 13 residues. The CDR3 protein is CSVFHSLNTEAFF. DNA for the CDR3: TGCAGCGTTTTTCACAGTCTGAACACTGAAGCTTTCTTT.

The chain joins TRBV11-2 to TRBJ1-5; no definite D call. Germline V gives CDR1 SGHAT, CDR2 FQNNGV. The CDR3 is 13 amino acids. Written as DNA, the CDR3 is TGTGTCAGTAGCTTAGGTAGCGGACAGCCCCAGCATTTT. It yields the protein CVSSLGSGQPQHF.

As for this clonotype: At one end the junction does not follow the germline gene, possibly because of a read error. The chain recombines TRBV11-2 with TRBJ2-1, with D uncertain. Germline assignment: CDR1 SGHAT and CDR2 FQNNGV. The CDR3 is made up of 16 amino acids. The CDR3, as DNA: TGTGCCAGCTGCTTAGAGCTCCCAGCTGGAATGAATGAGCAGTTCTTC. It translates to CASCLELPAGMNEQFF.

Only a few counts were recorded for this clonotype. A junction boundary mismatches the germline segment, possibly from a read error. The chain links TRBV4-1 to TRBJ2-1, with 10 bases identical to TRBD2. This CDR3 region has 16 residues. Germline assignment: CDR1 MGHRA and CDR2 YSYEKL. The CDR3 region is CVSSQVIGTSDNEQFF. The CDR3 bases are TGCGTCAGCAGCCAAGTTATTGGGACTAGCGACAATGAGCAATTCTTC.

In the case of this clonotype: Relative to the germline gene, one junction end is altered; a read error may explain this. This rearrangement joins TRBV5-5 to TRBJ2-2; TRBD2 might be the D (5 bases). Germline assignment: CDR1 SGHKS and CDR2 YYEKEE (reference sequence). CDR3 length: 14 amino acids. CDR3 in amino acids: CASNLEAGAGELFF. The CDR3 DNA is TGTGCCAGCAACTTGGAGGCAGGTGCCGGGGAGCTGTTTTTT.

Remarks on this clonotype: Compared with germline, one end of the junction differs, possibly owing to a read error. The rearrangement links TRBV11-2 to TRBJ1-1; the D gene is possibly TRBD1 (5 bases). In germline, CDR1 is SGHAT, CDR2 FQNNGV. The CDR3 loop spans 14 amino acids. This CDR3 is CASTSVRVNSEAFF. The CDR3 region has the DNA TGTGCCAGCACTAGTGTCAGGGTGAACTCTGAAGCTTTCTTT.

Concerning this clonotype: At one of its ends the junction is not consistent with the germline gene, which may arise from a read error. The chain couples TRBV11-2 to TRBJ1-4; no clear D gene. Germline V lookup: CDR1 SGHAT, CDR2 FQNNGV. The CDR3 has 15 residues. Here the CDR3 DNA reads TGTGCCAGTAGCTTAGACGTGTTCGCTAGTGAAAAACTGTTTTTT. It codes for CASSLDVFASEKLFF.

As to this clonotype: The junction departs from germline at one end; a sequencing error may be responsible. This rearrangement joins TRBV12-3 or TRBV12-4 to TRBJ2-7; weak D call: TRBD1 (6 bases). CDR3 length: 15 amino acids. The CDR3 nucleotides are TGTGCCAGCAATTTATCTGCAGGGGTTAACCACGAGCAGTACTTC. This codes for CASNLSAGVNHEQYF.

Notes on this clonotype: A read error may explain this, as a much larger clone is one base away. This CDR3 is missing its conserved last phenylalanine or tryptophan, likely due to a read error. The J gene is TRBJ2-7, the V gene TRBV7-2, with 10 nucleotides matching TRBD2. Germline V lookup: CDR1 SGHTA, CDR2 FQGNSA. The CDR3 is 15 amino acids. With V trimmed by 5 bases and J by 7 bases, 11 bases remained unmatched. The CDR3, as DNA: TGTGCCAGCAGCGCTTATAGCGGGGGGACAAGTGAGCAGTACCAC. It translates to CASSAYSGGTSEQYH.

To note about this clonotype: One end of the junction is discordant with germline, which a read error may explain. CDR3 sequence: CVSIWGTSGEQFF. In nucleotides, the CDR3 is TGTGTCAGCATTTGGGGCACTAGCGGTGAGCAGTTCTTC. This sequence joins TRBV28 and TRBJ2-1; 8 bases line up with TRBD2. Germline-derived CDR1 and CDR2 are MDHEN and SYDVKM. The CDR3 is made up of 13 amino acids.